This TCR beta chain emerged from a study of blood T cell repertoires in COVID-19. This clone has only a few counts. V was trimmed by 5 bases and J by 3 bases, leaving 14 bases between them. Germline V CDR1 and CDR2: LNHDA, SQIVND (reference sequence). The CDR3 covers 15 residues. The data were produced by immunoSEQ multiplex PCR, yet TCRdb's version contains in-frame clones alone and is incomplete. The sample has just over 45,000 clones, about 89% seen once. The chain joins TRBV19 to TRBJ2-1; D possibly corresponds to TRBD2 (6 bases). Sequenced material: peripheral blood. The receptor was derived from a human donor in a cohort sampled during active COVID-19. The CDR3 region is CASSPGGVIYNEQFF. Written as DNA, the CDR3 is TGTGCCAGTAGTCCTGGCGGGGTTATCTACAATGAGCAGTTCTTC.